This T cell receptor (beta chain) was identified in a study of blood T cells in healthy people across ages. A second about 7 to 12 cycle PCR used barcoded and J-beta primers. Using its own MiXCR run on the 5' RACE reads, TCRdb lists one record per CDR3 protein. This table holds approximately 600,000 distinct CDR3 sequences, roughly 58% found once. Study-wide results and caveats: Both higher diversity and more naive CD4+ cells marked long-lived donors when set against aged donors. PBMCs were not sorted, which prevented a conclusive comparison of naive versus antigen-experienced cells.

Germline V CDR1 and CDR2: SQVTM, ANQGSEA. This CDR3 spans 13 amino acids. The ends were cut back, 4 bases at V and 7 bases at J, with 16 bases in the middle. In the case of this clonotype: The antigen is undetermined.

The sequence came from a man aged 55 to 70 in good health. Sequencing was performed on blood. J is TRBJ1-2 and V is TRBV29-1, with D uncertain. In DNA, the CDR3 is TGCAGCGTTGCTGGCAGGTTCTTTGGTGGCTACACCTTC. Its translation: CSVAGRFFGGYTF. Together with reference TRBV29-1 and TRBJ1-2, the CDR3 gives the full variable domain: SAVISQKPSRDICQRGTSLTIQCQVDSQVTMMFWYRQQPGQSLTLIATANQGSEATYESGFVIDKFPISRPNLTFSTLTVSNMSPEDSSIYLCSVAGRFFGGYTFGSGTRLTVV.